The clone carrying this TCR beta chain has only one observation. Original processing notes: Amplification of reference gene primers was used by the study to estimate nucleated cell counts. Data came from immunoSEQ multiplex PCR; TCRdb stores just in-frame clones and leaves some out. V, J and clone size reflect that table, while D and trimming were determined from the DNA. The sample includes approximately 120,000 clones, 75% to 90% seen only once; the top ten take around 3.3%. The J segment lost 7 bases and the V segment lost 6 bases, leaving 8 bases of the junction unmatched. Germline values: CDR1 LNHDA, CDR2 SQIVND (reference sequence). The CDR3 is made up of 15 amino acids. This entry belongs to a study of blood T cell repertoires in COVID-19. The wider study: COVID-19 samples from acute and convalescent phases originated in the United States, Italy and Spain. PBMCs, B-cell-depleted T cells, or T cells provided the cDNA or gDNA that made up the material.

The chain couples TRBV19 to TRBJ2-1; TRBD2 agrees at 11 bases. This receptor was obtained from an elderly woman with COVID-19, enrolled during active disease. The sample comprised peripheral blood. This CDR3 reads CASRPLAGGPNEQFF. CDR3 nucleotide sequence: TGTGCCAGTAGGCCCCTAGCGGGAGGCCCGAATGAGCAGTTCTTC.